A selection of T cell receptor beta chains follows, all from one sample in a study of Graves' ophthalmopathy and Graves' hyperthyroidism. In TCRdb, the multiplex PCR reads were re-called with MiXCR into one record per CDR3 protein. This table has hundreds of thousands of distinct CDR3 sequences, 21% appearing once. The sequenced sample was peripheral blood. Receptors were obtained from a woman younger than 30 with stable Graves' hyperthyroidism. Both conserved end residues are part of each CDR3. The D gene is left open where the match is weak. Clone size appears in some rows only: once, few, many, or a class for an expanded clone.

J gene: TRBJ2-4; D gene: -; V gene: TRBV18; clone size: many; CDR3 protein: CASSPPKIGRGRENIQYF; CDR3 DNA: TGTGCCAGCTCACCACCGAAAATTGGAAGGGGCAGGGAAAACATTCAGTACTTC
J gene: TRBJ1-2; D gene: -; V gene: TRBV19; clone size: many; CDR3 protein: CATNKRVSDYGYTF; CDR3 DNA: TGTGCCACTAATAAGAGGGTCTCGGACTATGGCTACACCTTC
J gene: TRBJ1-1; D gene: -; V gene: TRBV6-5; clone size: many; CDR3 protein: CASSYNVGVYGNGTEAFF; CDR3 DNA: TGTGCCAGCAGTTACAATGTCGGGGTGTATGGGAATGGAACTGAAGCTTTCTTT
J gene: TRBJ2-5; D gene: -; V gene: TRBV7-9; clone size: once; CDR3 protein: CASSFQRTARGETQYF; CDR3 DNA: TGTGCCAGCAGCTTCCAAAGGACAGCCCGTGGGGAGACCCAGTACTTC
J gene: TRBJ2-7; D gene: TRBD2; V gene: TRBV7-9; clone size: many; CDR3 protein: CASSFGLAAFYEQYF; CDR3 DNA: TGTGCCAGCAGCTTCGGACTAGCGGCTTTCTACGAGCAGTACTTC
J gene: TRBJ1-1; D gene: -; V gene: TRBV18; clone size: many; CDR3 protein: CASSPQKNTEAFF; CDR3 DNA: TGTGCCAGCTCACCACAGAAGAACACTGAAGCTTTCTTT
J gene: TRBJ2-5; D gene: -; V gene: TRBV27; clone size: -; CDR3 protein: CASSLAGARWETQYF; CDR3 DNA: TGTGCCAGCAGTTTGGCAGGGGCGCGGTGGGAGACCCAGTACTTC
J gene: TRBJ1-5; D gene: -; V gene: TRBV24-1; clone size: many; CDR3 protein: CATSATRGDGNQPQHF; CDR3 DNA: TGTGCCACCAGTGCCACCCGTGGGGACGGCAATCAGCCCCAGCATTTT
J gene: TRBJ1-2; D gene: -; V gene: TRBV7-2; clone size: many; CDR3 protein: CASSLARSTLSGYTF; CDR3 DNA: TGTGCCAGCAGCTTAGCTCGATCCACCCTCTCGGGCTACACCTTC
J gene: TRBJ2-5; D gene: -; V gene: TRBV27; clone size: many; CDR3 protein: CASSFERGGETQYF; CDR3 DNA: TGTGCCAGCAGTTTCGAAAGAGGAGGAGAGACCCAGTACTTC
J gene: TRBJ2-5; D gene: TRBD1; V gene: TRBV4-1; clone size: many; CDR3 protein: CASSQGQGAWETQYF; CDR3 DNA: TGCGCCAGCAGCCAGGGACAGGGGGCTTGGGAGACCCAGTACTTC
J gene: TRBJ2-2; D gene: -; V gene: TRBV24-1; clone size: many; CDR3 protein: CATSDLRQSNTGELFF; CDR3 DNA: TGTGCCACCAGTGATTTGAGACAGTCAAACACCGGGGAGCTGTTTTTT
J gene: TRBJ2-5; D gene: TRBD1; V gene: TRBV2; clone size: many; CDR3 protein: CASSRDSSNQETQYF; CDR3 DNA: TGTGCCAGCAGTAGGGACAGCTCTAATCAGGAGACCCAGTACTTC
J gene: TRBJ2-5; D gene: -; V gene: TRBV4-1; clone size: few; CDR3 protein: CASSRDGGGFKTQYF; CDR3 DNA: TGCGCCAGCAGTCGCGACGGCGGTGGCTTTAAGACCCAGTACTTC